This T cell receptor (beta chain) is drawn from a study of CD8+ T cells in alopecia areata. Study-wide context: Tofacitinib ran 6 to 18 months, followed by 6 months off drug.

Sequencing templates came from extracted RNA that was reverse transcribed into cDNA. Clones were read by immunoSEQ multiplex PCR, and TCRdb kept only the in-frame ones, dropping some. This table holds around 100,000 clones, approximately 42% found once. The source is a human donor with alopecia areata. The sample taken for sequencing was CD4+ T cells sorted from blood.

The CDR3 nucleotides read TGCGCCAGCAGCCAAGATCTCGGGCGGGTAGGCACTGAAGCTTTCTTT. Its protein is CASSQDLGRVGTEAFF. The genes are TRBV4-1 and TRBJ1-1; no reliable D call. The CDR3 has 16 amino acids. Trimming pared 0 bases from V and 4 bases from J, leaving 15 bases between. Germline V gene lookup returns CDR1 MGHRA and CDR2 YSYEKL.